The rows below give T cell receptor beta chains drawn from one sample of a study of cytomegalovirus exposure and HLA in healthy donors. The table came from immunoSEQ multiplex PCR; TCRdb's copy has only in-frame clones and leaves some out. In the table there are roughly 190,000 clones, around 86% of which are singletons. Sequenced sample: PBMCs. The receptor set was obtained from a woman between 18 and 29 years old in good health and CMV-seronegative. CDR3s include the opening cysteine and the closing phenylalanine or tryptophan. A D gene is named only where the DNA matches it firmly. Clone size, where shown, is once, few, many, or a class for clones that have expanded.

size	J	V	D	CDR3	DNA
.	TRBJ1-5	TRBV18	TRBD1	CASSKTATTGVDQPQHF	TGTGCCAGCTCAAAAACCGCAACCACAGGGGTGGATCAGCCCCAGCATTTT
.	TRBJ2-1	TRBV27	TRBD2	CASRGTSGSGSYNEQFF	TGTGCCAGCAGAGGGACTAGCGGGAGTGGCTCCTACAATGAGCAGTTCTTC
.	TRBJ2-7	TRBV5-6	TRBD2	CASRLGREAHEQYF	TGTGCCAGCAGGCTTGGGCGGGAGGCACACGAGCAGTACTTC
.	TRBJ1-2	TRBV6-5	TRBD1	CASSYLGTAPYGYTF	TGTGCCAGCAGTTACCTGGGGACAGCTCCTTATGGCTACACCTTC
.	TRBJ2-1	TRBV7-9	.	CASSLSGEINPYNEQFF	TGTGCCAGCAGCTTATCCGGGGAGATAAATCCCTACAATGAGCAGTTCTTC
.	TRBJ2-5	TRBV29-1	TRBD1	CSVSYRGETQYF	TGCAGCGTCTCCTACAGGGGGGAGACCCAGTACTTC
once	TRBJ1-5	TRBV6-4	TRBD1	CASSPDRVGQPQHF	TGTGCCAGCAGTCCTGACAGGGTCGGCCAGCCCCAGCATTTT
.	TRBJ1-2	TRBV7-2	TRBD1	CASSPGTGRDYTF	TGTGCCAGCAGCCCCGGGACAGGGAGGGACTACACCTTC
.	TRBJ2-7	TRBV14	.	CASGYSGEQYF	TGTGCCAGCGGCTATTCGGGCGAGCAGTACTTC
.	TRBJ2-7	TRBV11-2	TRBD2	CASSPSTRTSGGIIYEQYF	TGTGCCAGCAGCCCTAGCACGCGGACTAGCGGGGGGATTATCTACGAGCAGTACTTC
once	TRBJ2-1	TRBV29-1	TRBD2	CSVGASGVQFF	TGCAGCGTTGGGGCTAGCGGAGTGCAGTTCTTC
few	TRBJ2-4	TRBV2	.	CASSEAWAGGNIQYF	TGTGCCAGCAGTGAAGCGTGGGCAGGGGGGAACATTCAGTACTTC
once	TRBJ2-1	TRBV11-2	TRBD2	CASSLVGTSLNNEQFF	TGTGCCAGCAGCTTAGTTGGGACTAGCCTAAACAATGAGCAGTTCTTC
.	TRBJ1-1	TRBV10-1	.	CASSDTLGGNTEAFF	TGCGCCAGCAGTGACACCCTCGGGGGGAACACTGAAGCTTTCTTT
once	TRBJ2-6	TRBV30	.	CAWSVHRVFSAEGANVLTF	TGTGCCTGGAGTGTACACAGGGTATTCTCTGCCGAAGGGGCCAACGTCCTGACTTTC
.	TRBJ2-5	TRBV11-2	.	CASSSRPRGETQYF	TGTGCCAGCAGCTCGCGCCCCAGGGGCGAGACCCAGTACTTC
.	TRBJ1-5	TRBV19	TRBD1	CASSMTGGGNQPQHF	TGTGCCAGTAGTATGACAGGGGGCGGCAATCAGCCCCAGCATTTT
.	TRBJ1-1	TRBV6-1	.	CASSGQQGNTEAFF	TGTGCCAGCAGTGGACAACAGGGGAACACTGAAGCTTTCTTT
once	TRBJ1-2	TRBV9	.	CASSVDLSNYGYTF	TGTGCCAGCAGCGTAGATTTAAGCAACTATGGCTACACCTTC
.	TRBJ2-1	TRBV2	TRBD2	CASPSGGVNEQFF	TGTGCCAGCCCCAGCGGGGGGGTGAATGAGCAGTTCTTC
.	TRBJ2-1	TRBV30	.	CAWSVPGLRNEQFF	TGTGCCTGGAGTGTACCGGGTCTTAGGAATGAGCAGTTCTTC
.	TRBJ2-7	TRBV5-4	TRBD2	CASSLYSSGGAYEQYF	TGTGCCAGCAGCTTGTATTCTAGCGGGGGGGCCTACGAGCAGTACTTC
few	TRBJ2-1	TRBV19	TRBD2	CASKKREGRNEQFF	TGTGCCAGTAAGAAGCGGGAGGGCCGGAATGAGCAGTTCTTC
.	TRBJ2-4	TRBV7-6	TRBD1	CASSPGRGPGNIQYF	TGTGCCAGCAGCCCGGGCAGGGGGCCGGGGAACATTCAGTACTTC
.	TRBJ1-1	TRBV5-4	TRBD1	CASSLMQGGNTEAFF	TGTGCCAGCAGCTTGATGCAGGGGGGGAACACTGAAGCTTTCTTT
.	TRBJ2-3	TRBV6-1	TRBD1	CASDRATDTQYF	TGTGCCAGTGACAGGGCGACAGATACGCAGTATTTT
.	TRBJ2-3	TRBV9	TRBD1	CASSQTGGGDTQYF	TGTGCCAGCAGCCAGACAGGGGGAGGAGATACGCAGTATTTT
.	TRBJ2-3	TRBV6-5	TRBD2	CASSYSREPDTQYF	TGTGCCAGCAGTTACTCGCGGGAGCCGGATACGCAGTATTTT
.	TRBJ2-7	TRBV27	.	CASSLRPGSYEQYF	TGTGCCAGCAGTTTAAGGCCAGGTTCCTACGAGCAGTACTTC
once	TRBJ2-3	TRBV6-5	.	CASTRGTGTDTQYF	TGTGCCAGCACCCGCGGGACAGGCACAGATACGCAGTATTTT
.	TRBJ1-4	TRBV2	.	CASSGLRATNEKLFF	TGTGCCAGCAGTGGTTTGCGGGCAACTAATGAAAAACTGTTTTTT
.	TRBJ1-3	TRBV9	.	CASSVDEGNTIYF	TGTGCCAGCAGCGTAGACGAGGGAAACACCATATATTTT
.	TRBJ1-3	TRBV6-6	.	CASSFFPGGNTIYF	TGTGCCAGCAGCTTTTTTCCGGGTGGAAACACCATATATTTT
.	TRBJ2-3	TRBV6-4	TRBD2	CASSGTSGGADTQYF	TGTGCCAGCAGCGGGACTAGCGGGGGGGCAGATACGCAGTATTTT
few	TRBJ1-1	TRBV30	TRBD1	CAGSQGRTEAFF	TGTGCCGGCTCACAGGGGAGGACTGAAGCTTTCTTT
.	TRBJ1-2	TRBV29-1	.	CSVEVEGNYGYTF	TGCAGCGTTGAAGTGGAGGGAAACTATGGCTACACCTTC
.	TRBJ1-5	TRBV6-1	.	CASIYRDGQPQHF	TGTGCCAGCATCTACAGGGATGGGCAGCCCCAGCATTTT
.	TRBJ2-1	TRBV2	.	CASNPRVGSYNEQFF	TGTGCCAGCAACCCACGGGTCGGATCCTACAATGAGCAGTTCTTC
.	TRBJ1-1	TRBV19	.	CASALDSEAFF	TGTGCCAGTGCACTTGACTCTGAAGCTTTCTTT
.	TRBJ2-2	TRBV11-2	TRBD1	CASRRGRGQANTGELFF	TGTGCCAGCAGACGGGGCAGGGGACAGGCGAACACCGGGGAGCTGTTTTTT
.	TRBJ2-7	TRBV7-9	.	CASSPLAGSYEQYF	TGTGCCAGCAGCCCTCTGGCAGGCTCCTACGAGCAGTACTTC
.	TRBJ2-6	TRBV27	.	CASSSLYPLRESVGANVLTF	TGTGCCAGCAGTTCCCTCTATCCTTTGAGAGAGTCTGTGGGGGCCAACGTCCTGACTTTC
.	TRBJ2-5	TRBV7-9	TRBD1	CASSKTGTETQYF	TGTGCCAGCAGCAAGACAGGGACAGAGACCCAGTACTTC
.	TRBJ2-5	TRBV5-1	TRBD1	CASSLGQGETQYF	TGCGCCAGCAGCTTGGGACAGGGGGAGACCCAGTACTTC
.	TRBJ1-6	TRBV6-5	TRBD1	CASSPIDRGASPLHF	TGTGCCAGCAGTCCGATCGACAGGGGGGCTTCACCCCTCCACTTT
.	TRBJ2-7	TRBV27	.	CASTPPGQSYEQYF	TGTGCCAGCACCCCACCGGGACAATCCTACGAGCAGTACTTC
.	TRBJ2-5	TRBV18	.	CASRRTGTSETQYF	TGTGCCAGCCGACGGACCGGGACTTCGGAGACCCAGTACTTC
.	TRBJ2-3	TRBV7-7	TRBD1	CASSDGQGGTDTQYF	TGTGCCAGCAGCGACGGACAGGGGGGTACAGATACGCAGTATTTT
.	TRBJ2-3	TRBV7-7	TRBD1	CASSMTGGADTQYF	TGTGCCAGCAGCATGACAGGGGGCGCAGATACGCAGTATTTT
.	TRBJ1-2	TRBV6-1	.	CASSVYREVYGYTF	TGTGCCAGCAGTGTGTATCGGGAAGTCTATGGCTACACCTTC
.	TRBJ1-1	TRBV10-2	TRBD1	CASSEAKIRGTTEAFF	TGCGCCAGCAGTGAGGCGAAGATCAGGGGGACCACTGAAGCTTTCTTT
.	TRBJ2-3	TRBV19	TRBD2	CASSPGLVIFDTQYF	TGTGCCAGTAGTCCGGGACTAGTTATTTTCGATACGCAGTATTTT
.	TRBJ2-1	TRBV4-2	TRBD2	CASSHLLAEVGNEQFF	TGTGCCAGCAGCCACCTACTAGCGGAGGTGGGCAATGAGCAGTTCTTC
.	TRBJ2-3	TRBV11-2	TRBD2	CASSSLGGGVQDTQYF	TGTGCCAGCAGCTCGCTGGGGGGGGGTGTCCAAGATACGCAGTATTTT